A selection of T cell receptor beta chains follows, all from one sample in a study of OX40 agonist ivuxolimab in advanced cancers. Profiled with immunoSEQ multiplex PCR; TCRdb holds only in-frame clones, not every one. The sample records around 100,000 clones, over 75% being singletons. The starting material was CD4+ or CD8+ T cells sorted from blood, obtained in a trial of the OX40 agonist ivuxolimab. Source of these receptors: an adult with an advanced solid tumor such as melanoma, head and neck, liver or kidney cancer. The CDR3 runs from the conserved cysteine through the conserved F or W. The order of the fields is J gene, D gene, clone size, V gene, CDR3 DNA, CDR3 protein. A D gene is named only where the DNA matches it firmly. Size is stated for part of the rows, as once, few or many counts, or as a class when the clone is expanded.

j_gene: TRBJ1-4; d_gene: NA; abundance: NA; v_gene: TRBV10-2; CDR3nt: TGCGCCAGCAGTGATCAGGACTTGCCCAATGAAAAACTGTTTTTT; CDR3aa: CASSDQDLPNEKLFF
j_gene: TRBJ1-2; d_gene: NA; abundance: few; v_gene: TRBV6-5; CDR3nt: TGTGCCAGCAGTTCCAGGACGGGGTATGGCTACACCTTC; CDR3aa: CASSSRTGYGYTF
j_gene: TRBJ2-2; d_gene: NA; abundance: few; v_gene: TRBV19; CDR3nt: TGTGCCAGTAGCGGACAAACTAACACCGGGGAGCTGTTTTTT; CDR3aa: CASSGQTNTGELFF
j_gene: TRBJ1-2; d_gene: NA; abundance: NA; v_gene: TRBV7-9; CDR3nt: TGTGCCAGCAGCTTAGCGGACATAACTAACTATGGCTACACCTTC; CDR3aa: CASSLADITNYGYTF
j_gene: TRBJ2-5; d_gene: NA; abundance: NA; v_gene: TRBV7-3; CDR3nt: TGTGCCAGCAGCTTAACCCCCCAACCAACGACAGAGACCCAGTACTTC; CDR3aa: CASSLTPQPTTETQYF
j_gene: TRBJ1-3; d_gene: TRBD1; abundance: NA; v_gene: TRBV10-3; CDR3nt: TGTGCCATCAGTGATGGGGGACAGGGCTATGGAAACACCATATATTTT; CDR3aa: CAISDGGQGYGNTIYF
j_gene: TRBJ1-5; d_gene: TRBD1; abundance: NA; v_gene: TRBV6-5; CDR3nt: TGTGCCAGCAGCCGGGCCGGGACAGGGAATCAGCCCCAGCATTTT; CDR3aa: CASSRAGTGNQPQHF
j_gene: TRBJ2-1; d_gene: TRBD2; abundance: NA; v_gene: TRBV5-1; CDR3nt: TGCGCCAGCAGCTTGGCCCCGGGACTAGGGGAGCAGTTCTTC; CDR3aa: CASSLAPGLGEQFF
j_gene: TRBJ1-3; d_gene: TRBD1; abundance: NA; v_gene: TRBV7-3; CDR3nt: TGTGCCAGCAGCTTAACGGCGGGACAGGGCAACACCATATATTTT; CDR3aa: CASSLTAGQGNTIYF
j_gene: TRBJ2-5; d_gene: NA; abundance: NA; v_gene: TRBV19; CDR3nt: TGTGCCAGTAGTGGGACTCGCCAAGAGACCCAGTACTTC; CDR3aa: CASSGTRQETQYF
j_gene: TRBJ2-3; d_gene: NA; abundance: NA; v_gene: TRBV10-3; CDR3nt: TGTGCCATCAAGGGGGCAGATACGCAGTATTTT; CDR3aa: CAIKGADTQYF
j_gene: TRBJ2-3; d_gene: NA; abundance: NA; v_gene: TRBV11-2; CDR3nt: TGTGCCAGCAGCTTAGGAAGGGGTAGAGATACGCAGTATTTT; CDR3aa: CASSLGRGRDTQYF
j_gene: TRBJ2-2; d_gene: TRBD2; abundance: NA; v_gene: TRBV28; CDR3nt: TGTGCCAGCAGTTTATTTAGGGCTAGCGGGGGCACCGGGGAGCTGTTTTTT; CDR3aa: CASSLFRASGGTGELFF
j_gene: TRBJ1-3; d_gene: TRBD1; abundance: NA; v_gene: TRBV4-2; CDR3nt: TGTGCCAGCAGCCAAGATTCCCCAGGGGGAGGAAACACCATATATTTT; CDR3aa: CASSQDSPGGGNTIYF
j_gene: TRBJ2-3; d_gene: TRBD1; abundance: NA; v_gene: TRBV7-3; CDR3nt: TGTGCCAGCAGCCCCCGACAGGGTGGACTCGATACGCAGTATTTT; CDR3aa: CASSPRQGGLDTQYF
j_gene: TRBJ1-5; d_gene: NA; abundance: NA; v_gene: TRBV2; CDR3nt: TGTGCCAGCAGTGAAACTAAGGTCGGGGTCGGGCAGCCCCAGCATTTT; CDR3aa: CASSETKVGVGQPQHF
j_gene: TRBJ1-1; d_gene: NA; abundance: NA; v_gene: TRBV13; CDR3nt: TGTGCCAGCAGCTTAGTCAGGAACACTGAAGCTTTCTTT; CDR3aa: CASSLVRNTEAFF
j_gene: TRBJ2-5; d_gene: NA; abundance: NA; v_gene: TRBV27; CDR3nt: TGTGCCAGCAGTTTAAGTCGCGCGGTGGGGGAGACCCAGTACTTC; CDR3aa: CASSLSRAVGETQYF
j_gene: TRBJ2-3; d_gene: NA; abundance: NA; v_gene: TRBV6-1; CDR3nt: TGTGCCAGCAGTTCGAGGGGTGGCACAGATACGCAGTATTTT; CDR3aa: CASSSRGGTDTQYF
j_gene: TRBJ2-3; d_gene: NA; abundance: NA; v_gene: TRBV6-1; CDR3nt: TGTGCCCGAGGGGGGGATACGCAGTATTTT; CDR3aa: CARGGDTQYF
j_gene: TRBJ2-5; d_gene: TRBD1; abundance: once; v_gene: TRBV7-2; CDR3nt: TGTGCCAGCAGCGTGACAGGGCCAGAGACCCAGTACTTC; CDR3aa: CASSVTGPETQYF
j_gene: TRBJ1-3; d_gene: TRBD1; abundance: NA; v_gene: TRBV7-9; CDR3nt: TGTGCCCTCCAACAGGGGGGAAACACCATATATTTT; CDR3aa: CALQQGGNTIYF
j_gene: TRBJ2-3; d_gene: NA; abundance: NA; v_gene: TRBV27; CDR3nt: TGTGCCAGCAGTTTAGGGAGGTGGGGAACGCAGTATTTT; CDR3aa: CASSLGRWGTQYF
j_gene: TRBJ2-1; d_gene: NA; abundance: NA; v_gene: TRBV5-1; CDR3nt: TGCGCCAGCAGACCAGAGGACAATGAGCAGTTCTTC; CDR3aa: CASRPEDNEQFF
j_gene: TRBJ1-6; d_gene: TRBD1; abundance: NA; v_gene: TRBV2; CDR3nt: TGTGCCAGCACAGGGACAGGGACGAATTCACCCCTCCACTTT; CDR3aa: CASTGTGTNSPLHF
j_gene: TRBJ2-1; d_gene: NA; abundance: NA; v_gene: TRBV18; CDR3nt: TGTGCCAGCTCACTAACGGACAGCTCCTACAATGAGCAGTTCTTC; CDR3aa: CASSLTDSSYNEQFF
j_gene: TRBJ1-2; d_gene: NA; abundance: once; v_gene: TRBV5-1; CDR3nt: TGCGCCAGCAGCTTGAACGCAGGCGGGGGGTATGGCTACACCTTC; CDR3aa: CASSLNAGGGYGYTF
j_gene: TRBJ2-7; d_gene: TRBD1; abundance: once; v_gene: TRBV11-2; CDR3nt: TGTGCCAGCAGCTTAGTAGGGACAGGGCTGTACGAGCAGTACTTC; CDR3aa: CASSLVGTGLYEQYF
j_gene: TRBJ1-1; d_gene: NA; abundance: NA; v_gene: TRBV6-4; CDR3nt: TGTGCCAGCTCGATCGGGGAGAACACTGAAGCTTTCTTT; CDR3aa: CASSIGENTEAFF
j_gene: TRBJ1-2; d_gene: NA; abundance: NA; v_gene: TRBV30; CDR3nt: TGTGCCTGGGATTCGACAGAGGGCTACACCTTC; CDR3aa: CAWDSTEGYTF
j_gene: TRBJ1-6; d_gene: TRBD1; abundance: NA; v_gene: TRBV5-4; CDR3nt: TGTGCCAGCAGCTTACCGGGACAGCCTAATTCACCCCTCCACTTT; CDR3aa: CASSLPGQPNSPLHF
j_gene: TRBJ1-1; d_gene: NA; abundance: NA; v_gene: TRBV7-3; CDR3nt: TGTGCCAGCAGCTATTCAGGAAACACTGAAGCTTTCTTT; CDR3aa: CASSYSGNTEAFF
j_gene: TRBJ1-2; d_gene: TRBD1; abundance: NA; v_gene: TRBV28; CDR3nt: TGTGCCAGCAGCAAAGGACAGGGAATCTCGAACTATGGCTACACCTTC; CDR3aa: CASSKGQGISNYGYTF
j_gene: TRBJ2-5; d_gene: NA; abundance: once; v_gene: TRBV28; CDR3nt: TGTGCCAGCAGTTTATCGACAGTCCAAGAGACCCAGTACTTC; CDR3aa: CASSLSTVQETQYF
j_gene: TRBJ2-4; d_gene: TRBD1; abundance: NA; v_gene: TRBV19; CDR3nt: TGTGCCGCCCGACAGGGGGCTGAAGCCAAAAACATTCAGTACTTC; CDR3aa: CAARQGAEAKNIQYF
j_gene: TRBJ2-7; d_gene: NA; abundance: NA; v_gene: TRBV5-1; CDR3nt: TGCGCCAGCAGCTTGGGACTGAACGAGCAGTACTTC; CDR3aa: CASSLGLNEQYF
j_gene: TRBJ1-1; d_gene: NA; abundance: NA; v_gene: TRBV5-8; CDR3nt: TGTGCCAGCAGCTTGGTCAACACTGAAGCTTTCTTT; CDR3aa: CASSLVNTEAFF
j_gene: TRBJ2-3; d_gene: NA; abundance: NA; v_gene: TRBV5-1; CDR3nt: TGCGCCAGCAGTAAAGGCCCCGGAGATACGCAGTATTTT; CDR3aa: CASSKGPGDTQYF